The present entry profiles one T cell receptor beta chain with its context. Its antigen is as yet unknown. This specimen belongs to a study of OX40 agonist ivuxolimab in advanced cancers. Study-wide background: Prior anti-PD-1, anti-PD-L1 or anti-CTLA-4 therapy was allowed; around 43% had some. Study-wide points: The authors also found low normalized T-cell clonal expansion in some nonresponders. At 0.1-3.0 mg/kg, partial responders had clonal expansion among the lowest observed. More expanded clones were found, on average, in CD8+ than in CD4+ T cells.

Sequenced by immunoSEQ multiplex PCR; TCRdb stores in-frame clones only, minus some. The sample lists 55,000 to 65,000 clones, about 85% occurring once. Germline assignment: CDR1 MDHEN and CDR2 SYDVKM. The CDR3 totals 16 residues. The junction had 13 bases not matched to a gene; V was cut back by 8 bases and J by 2 bases. Sequenced here: CD4+ or CD8+ T cells sorted from blood, sampled in a trial of the OX40 agonist ivuxolimab. This chain uses TRBV28 with TRBJ2-3; 7 positions agree with TRBD2. The TCR was taken from an adult with an advanced solid tumor such as melanoma, head and neck, liver or kidney cancer. CDR3 nucleotides: TGTGCCAGCCAAACGGGGGGACTCCGGTACACAGATACGCAGTATTTT. Translated: CASQTGGLRYTDTQYF.